This TCR beta chain stems from a study of blood T cell repertoires in COVID-19. Study details: PBMCs, B-cell-depleted T cells, or T cells were the source of the cDNA or gDNA that made up the material.

CDR3 length equals 17 residues. Losses at the gene ends were 3 bases for V and 4 bases for J; bases not matched to a gene: 12. Germline values: CDR1 MGHDK, CDR2 SYGVNS. The study recruited people aged roughly 18 to 100 years across around 23 US areas. Cohorts were determined from participant-reported clinical history. TCRdb keeps only in-frame clones here, not all; method: immunoSEQ multiplex PCR. The table records a few hundred thousand clones, 70% to 90% of them present only once. The V and J genes are TRBV25-1 and TRBJ2-1; 7 positions match TRBD2. The source is a man aged 25-45 years who had recovered from COVID-19. Sample: PBMCs or T cells enriched from blood (not recorded which). The CDR3 is CASSDGLGTNIYNEQFF. The CDR3 nucleotides read TGTGCCAGCAGTGATGGATTGGGGACTAACATTTACAATGAGCAGTTCTTC.